This TCR beta chain was sequenced for a study of T cell clonality in common variable immunodeficiency. Findings and caveats of the study: Common variable immunodeficiency TCR beta sequences reportedly had fewer deletions and N-nucleotide insertions. Authors noted CVID clonality's cause needs subpopulation repertoire sequencing. Links between repertoire features and CVID complications were heterogeneity-limited. CVID subjects shared fewer TCRbeta clones than healthy controls did.

The CDR3 is 16 residues long. Germline lookup yields CDR1 LGHNA and CDR2 YNFKEQ. Germline trimming cut 2 bases from V and 1 base from J; bases unmatched to any gene: 2. This clone was seen more than once but under ten times. Its target is not known. The read terminates 3 residues ahead of where the CDR3 ends, so the germline J gene completes it. Libraries were prepared by immunoSEQ multiplex PCR; TCRdb keeps only in-frame clonotypes and omits some of them. There are tens of thousands of clones in the sample, none observed a single time. Input material: peripheral blood mononuclear cells. This rearrangement joins TRBV4-2 to TRBJ2-7; TRBD2 matches at 13 bases. This TCR was recovered from a person between 18 and 75 years old in good health. Partial CDR3 DNA: TGTGCCAGCAGCCAACGACTAGCGGGGGGATCCTACGAG. Its protein product is CASSQRLAGGSYE. The whole CDR3 reads CASSQRLAGGSYEQYF.